This TCR beta chain was identified during a study of T cells in Graves' hyperthyroidism and ophthalmopathy. Ten or more counts support this clonotype. Amplification of TCR beta CDR3 regions was performed using RNA transcripts as template. Primed by the HTBI set, a first-round RT-PCR was run on the TCR CDR3. TCRdb re-derived calls from the multiplex PCR reads in MiXCR, one entry per CDR3 protein. The data hold hundreds of thousands of distinct CDR3 sequences, with roughly 15% observed a single time. Germline assignment: CDR1 MDHEN and CDR2 SYDVKM. The V and J ends lost 4 bases and 0 bases, in that order; junction bases with no gene match: 28. The CDR3 sequence is 24 residues long.

V gene TRBV28 combines with J gene TRBJ2-1, with 9 bases matching TRBD1. The sequenced material came from blood. This TCR derives from a woman between 45 and 60 years old with Graves' ophthalmopathy. The CDR3 here is CASSSYSIYSGQGSMKRSYNEQFF. The DNA for the CDR3 is TGTGCCAGCAGTTCCTACTCAATTTATTCGGGACAGGGTTCTATGAAGCGCTCCTACAATGAGCAGTTCTTC.